This TCR beta chain is from a study of blood T cell repertoires in COVID-19. Study at large: Samples representing acute and convalescent COVID-19 were sourced from the United States, Italy and Spain. Sources were T cells, B-cell-depleted T cells, or PBMCs; the material itself was cDNA or gDNA.

Source study methods: Amplifying reference gene primers gave estimates of nucleated cell counts. Assay: immunoSEQ multiplex PCR; the TCRdb copy retains only in-frame clones and omits some. The V and J calls and clone size come from that table; D and trimming were worked out from the DNA. The sample yields fewer than 150,000 clones, about four fifths seen once. The sequence came from a human donor in a cohort sampled during active COVID-19. Sequencing input: peripheral blood.

The CDR3 DNA is TGTGCCACCAGCAGAGATGGAGGAGTGGTCACTGAAGCTTTCTTT. It encodes CATSRDGGVVTEAFF. The V gene is TRBV15, the J gene TRBJ1-1; D is ambiguous. The CDR3 runs to 15 residues. Trimming removed 0 bases from V and 4 bases from J, with 12 bases in between. In germline, CDR1 is LNHNV, CDR2 YYDKDF (reference sequence).